Shown below are 27 T cell receptor beta chains from a single sample sequenced in a study of T cells after yellow fever vaccination. One entry per CDR3 protein, called by TCRdb with MiXCR from the 5' RACE reads. Among about 240,000 distinct CDR3 sequences, less than 9% were seen once, and the ten largest hold about 0.85%. The sample in question was CD4+ T cells sorted from PBMCs, obtained 15 days after the yellow fever booster vaccination. These receptors were obtained from a man between 25 and 39 years old who received the YFV17D yellow fever vaccine.

The table lists this clonotype with many counts. The rearrangement joins TRBV27 to TRBJ2-7; 7 positions match TRBD2. The CDR3 loop spans 14 amino acids. Germline trimming cut 5 bases from V and 6 bases from J; bases unmatched to any gene: 10. Germline CDR1 MNHEY, CDR2 SMNVEV (reference sequence). The CDR3, as DNA: TGTGCCAGCAGTCCGGGGGGTGGGCACCTCGAGCAGTACTTC. Residues: CASSPGGGHLEQYF.

In its sample, this clonotype was seen a few times. This chain uses TRBV20-1 with TRBJ2-1; D possibly corresponds to TRBD2 (6 bases). CDR3 length equals 14 residues. Germline CDR1 reads DFQATT; CDR2 reads SNEGSKA (reference sequence). Trimming removed 7 bases from V and 4 bases from J, with 17 bases in between. The CDR3 spells CSGTGHRGYNEQFF. The CDR3 nucleotides read TGCAGTGGAACAGGACATCGGGGGTACAATGAGCAGTTCTTC.

The chain couples TRBV20-1 to TRBJ2-7; D tentatively reads TRBD1 or TRBD2 (5 bases each). This CDR3 has 15 amino acids. CDR1 is DFQATT and CDR2 is SNEGSKA in the germline V gene (reference sequence). Trimming pared 0 bases from V and 2 bases from J, leaving 14 bases between. CDR3 loop: CSARDRVGVTYEQYF. In DNA form, the CDR3 reads TGCAGTGCTAGAGACAGGGTGGGAGTCACCTACGAGCAGTACTTC.

The rearrangement uses TRBV4-3 and TRBJ2-5, with 10 bases fitting TRBD2. Germline V gene lookup returns CDR1 LGHNA and CDR2 YSLEER. The CDR3 consists of 15 residues. V shed 1 base, J shed 5 bases, and the junction held 4 bases outside the gene matches. This CDR3 is CASSQAPSGSETQYF. Written as DNA, the CDR3 is TGCGCCAGCAGCCAAGCCCCTAGCGGGAGTGAGACCCAGTACTTC.

The chain joins TRBV19 to TRBJ2-6; D gene unclear. Trimming removed 2 bases at V and 4 bases at J, with 3 bases between. The germline V gene has CDR1 LNHDA and CDR2 SQIVND (reference sequence). The CDR3 spans 13 residues. The DNA for the CDR3 is TGTGCCAGTAGTATACAGGGGGCCAACGTCCTGACTTTC. Protein sequence: CASSIQGANVLTF.

This clonotype was counted a few times. This rearrangement joins TRBV20-1 to TRBJ1-1; D gene uncertain. CDR1 is DFQATT and CDR2 is SNEGSKA in the germline V gene (reference sequence). The ends were cut back, 6 bases at V and 1 base at J, with 18 bases in the middle. This CDR3 region has 15 residues. The CDR3 here is CSAGDSRRENTEAFF. The CDR3 DNA reads as TGCAGTGCGGGAGATTCGCGGCGGGAGAACACTGAAGCTTTCTTT.

This clonotype was seen ten or more times. This chain links TRBV5-1 with TRBJ2-2, with 9 bases matching TRBD1. Trimming cost V 4 bases and J 5 bases; bases outside gene matches: 6. Germline values: CDR1 SGHRS, CDR2 YFSETQ. CDR3 length equals 15 residues. For the CDR3, the DNA is TGCGCCAGCAGCCTACAGGGGGCTGGTACCGGGGAGCTGTTTTTT. Translated, it gives CASSLQGAGTGELFF.

This clonotype has a handful of counts. This chain joins TRBV6-5 and TRBJ1-2; 8 bases are shared with TRBD1. Germline V gene data show CDR1 as MNHEY and CDR2 as SVGAGI. The CDR3 is 11 amino acids. V shed 6 bases and J 7 bases; nucleotides not matched to a gene: 1. The CDR3: CASSTGGGYTF. In DNA form, the CDR3 reads TGTGCCAGCAGCACAGGGGGTGGCTACACCTTC.

This clonotype was seen ten or more times. The chain joins TRBV4-3 to TRBJ2-1; 8 bases are a match to TRBD2. J was trimmed by 7 bases and V by 2 bases; bases with no gene match: 4. The CDR3 length is 14 residues. Germline CDR1 reads LGHNA; CDR2 reads YSLEER. CDR3 DNA sequence: TGCGCCAGCAGCCAACGGGGGGGTCGGAATGAGCAGTTCTTC. Translated, it gives CASSQRGGRNEQFF.

With regard to this clonotype: Since a much larger clone is just one base distant, this may be a read error. The chain is built from TRBV18 and TRBJ2-1; D remains unclear. The V gene lost 4 bases and the J gene lost 8 bases, with 15 bases spanning the gap. The CDR3 sequence is 14 residues long. Germline V lookup: CDR1 KGHSH, CDR2 LQKENI. The CDR3 here is CASSHLQGYDEQFF. In nucleotides, the CDR3 is TGTGCCAGCTCACACTTGCAAGGTTACGATGAGCAGTTCTTC.

A note on this clonotype: At one boundary the junction diverges from the germline segment, which might be a read error. The rearrangement joins TRBV18 to TRBJ2-2; D gene uncertain. The CDR3 is 15 residues long. CDR1 and CDR2 (germline): KGHSH, LQKENI. The CDR3 nucleotides are TGTACCAGCTCACCAGGCTCCAGGAACACCGGGGAGCTGTTTTTT. Its protein is CTSSPGSRNTGELFF.

This chain joins TRBV30 and TRBJ1-3; 7 bases fit TRBD1. Germline V gene lookup returns CDR1 GTSNPN and CDR2 SVGIG (reference sequence). J was trimmed by 9 bases and V by 5 bases; bases with no gene match: 4. The CDR3 is made up of 11 amino acids. This CDR3 is CAWGQAITIYF. The DNA of the CDR3 is TGTGCCTGGGGACAGGCCATCACCATATATTTT.

This clonotype came up a few times. The chain employs TRBV30 and TRBJ2-5; no definite D call. The CDR3 covers 15 residues. V was cut by 8 bases and J by 4 bases, with 23 bases left in between. Per the germline V gene, CDR1 is GTSNPN and CDR2 is SVGIG (reference sequence). CDR3: CAGTKRSGIIETQYF. CDR3 coding DNA: TGTGCCGGAACTAAAAGAAGTGGGATCATAGAGACCCAGTACTTC.

This clonotype was picked up a small number of times. V and J are TRBV7-2 and TRBJ2-7; D might be TRBD2 (7 bases). The CDR3 contains 14 residues. Trimming cost V 5 bases and J 3 bases, with 14 bases left between them. The germline CDR1 and CDR2 sequences are SGHTA and FQGNSA. The CDR3 region has the DNA TGTGCCAGCAGCCTAGGGGGGGGGAACTACGAGCAGTACTTC. This encodes CASSLGGGNYEQYF.

The chain links TRBV15 to TRBJ2-1; D gene unclear. The CDR3 is made up of 15 amino acids. V shed 0 bases and J shed 2 bases, with 8 bases lying between them. Germline CDR1 LNHNV, CDR2 YYDKDF (reference sequence). DNA for the CDR3: TGTGCCACCAGCAGAGATCGCGGAACCTACAATGAGCAGTTCTTC. Its protein product is CATSRDRGTYNEQFF. Together with reference TRBV15 and TRBJ2-1, the CDR3 gives the full variable domain: DAMVIQNPRYQVTQFGKPVTLSCSQTLNHNVMYWYQQKSSQAPKLLFHYYDKDFNNEADTPDNFQSRRPNTSFCFLDIRSPGLGDTAMYLCATSRDRGTYNEQFFGPGTRLTVL.

This clonotype came up a few times. V gene TRBV4-3 combines with J gene TRBJ2-5; D is uncertain. This CDR3 is 16 amino acids long. Germline V gives CDR1 LGHNA, CDR2 YSLEER. V lost 0 bases and J lost 4, with 15 bases in between. The CDR3 reads CASSQDHLEGSETQYF. The CDR3 DNA is TGCGCCAGCAGCCAAGATCACCTAGAAGGGTCAGAGACCCAGTACTTC.

The rearrangement links TRBV7-2 to TRBJ2-2; 7 bases match TRBD1. The V gene's germline CDR1 is SGHTA and CDR2 FQGNSA. J lost 6 bases, V lost 5 bases, and 6 bases had no gene match. The CDR3 has 14 residues. In nucleotides, the CDR3 is TGTGCCAGCAGCAAAAAAACAGGGGCCGGGGAGCTGTTTTTT. This codes for CASSKKTGAGELFF. The full variable domain, with the rest looked up from reference TRBV7-2 and TRBJ2-2, is GAGVSQSPSNKVTEKGKDVELRCDPISGHTALYWYRQSLGQGLEFLIYFQGNSAPDKSGLPSDRFSAERTGGSVSTLTIQRTQQEDSAVYLCASSKKTGAGELFFGEGSRLTVL.

This clonotype has ten or more counts. This chain links TRBV6-2 or TRBV6-3 with TRBJ2-1; 9 bases agree with TRBD2. The CDR3 spans 14 residues. Trimming took 7 bases from V and 7 from J; bases not matched to a gene: 8. Germline V CDR1 and CDR2: MNHEY, SVGEGT. The CDR3 DNA reads as TGTGCCAGCATCAATAGCGGGAGTGGGAATGAGCAGTTCTTC. Translation gives CASINSGSGNEQFF.

This clonotype was counted at least ten times. V usage is TRBV5-1 and J usage is TRBJ1-1; no firm D call. The CDR3 extends over 14 amino acids. Trimming took 3 bases from V and 1 from J, leaving 10 bases between them. Germline loops: CDR1 SGHRS, CDR2 YFSETQ. CDR3 loop: CASSSAEGNTEAFF. CDR3 bases: TGCGCCAGCAGCTCCGCAGAAGGGAACACTGAAGCTTTCTTT. The variable domain in full, with the rest retrieved from reference TRBV5-1 and TRBJ1-1, is KAGVTQTPRYLIKTRGQQVTLSCSPISGHRSVSWYQQTPGQGLQFLFEYFSETQRNKGNFPGRFSGRQFSNSRSEMNVSTLELGDSALYLCASSSAEGNTEAFFGQGTRLTVV.

V gene TRBV7-2 combines with J gene TRBJ1-4; D might be TRBD1 (5 bases). Germline loops: CDR1 SGHTA, CDR2 FQGNSA. Trimming cost V 1 base and J 2 bases, with 11 bases left between them. This CDR3 contains 16 residues. CDR3 DNA: TGTGCCAGCAGCTTAGTGACAGCCCTTACTAATGAAAAACTGTTTTTT. As protein: CASSLVTALTNEKLFF.

This clonotype occurred many times. The V and J genes are TRBV7-2 and TRBJ2-7; TRBD2 is a possible D gene (5 bases). CDR1 and CDR2 (germline): SGHTA, FQGNSA. V lost 6 bases and J lost 3, with 18 bases in between. The CDR3 spans 15 residues. The CDR3: CASRPTAEAFYEQYF. Written as DNA, the CDR3 is TGTGCCAGCAGACCAACGGCGGAGGCATTCTACGAGCAGTACTTC.

The V call is TRBV2, the J call TRBJ2-1, with a possible D match to TRBD2 (5 bases). The V end was cut by 4 bases, the J end by 0 bases, with 10 bases between. The CDR3 length is 15 residues. Germline CDR1 reads SNHLY; CDR2 reads FYNNEI. For the CDR3, the DNA is TGTGCCAGCAGTGGTTCGGGAAACTCCTACAATGAGCAGTTCTTC. Translating it yields CASSGSGNSYNEQFF. The whole variable domain, remainder taken from reference TRBV2 and TRBJ2-1, is EPEVTQTPSHQVTQMGQEVILRCVPISNHLYFYWYRQILGQKVEFLVSFYNNEISEKSEIFDDQFSVERPDGSNFTLKIRSTKLEDSAMYFCASSGSGNSYNEQFFGPGTRLTVL.

J is TRBJ1-5 and V is TRBV19; 7 nucleotides line up with TRBD1. Germline CDR1 LNHDA, CDR2 SQIVND (reference sequence). This CDR3 is 13 amino acids long. The V segment lost 5 bases and the J segment 11 bases; nucleotides outside the gene matches: 9. CDR3 nucleotide sequence: TGTGCCAGTAGTCTGGACAGGCCCTCGGCCCAGCATTTT. This sequence encodes CASSLDRPSAQHF.

The sample holds a few counts of this clonotype. The chain joins TRBV18 to TRBJ2-7; D gene ambiguous. Germline-derived CDR1 and CDR2 are KGHSH and LQKENI. The CDR3 length is 16 residues. V was shortened by 0 bases and J by 3 bases, with 15 bases between the two germline ends. The CDR3 loop reads CASSPPNRTGFYEQYF. The CDR3 region has the DNA TGTGCCAGCTCACCACCCAATCGGACCGGATTCTACGAGCAGTACTTC.

This clonotype was seen a handful of times. At one end, the junction sequence differs from germline, possibly due to a read error. The genes are TRBV28 and TRBJ1-1, with 12 nucleotides matching TRBD1. CDR1 MDHEN and CDR2 SYDVKM come from the germline V gene. The CDR3 spans 11 residues. DNA for the CDR3: TGTGCCTCTGTGGGGGGACAGGGGGCCTTTTTT. As protein: CASVGGQGAFF.

There are many counts of this clonotype. This rearrangement joins TRBV18 to TRBJ1-1; D might be TRBD1 (5 bases). V dropped 3 bases and J dropped 0 bases, with 8 bases sitting between them. The CDR3 extends over 14 amino acids. In germline, CDR1 is KGHSH, CDR2 LQKENI. This CDR3 is CASSPQGMNTEAFF. Here the CDR3 DNA reads TGTGCCAGCTCACCGCAGGGCATGAACACTGAAGCTTTCTTT.

This clonotype was seen a few times. Compared with germline, one end of the junction differs, possibly owing to a read error. The rearrangement links TRBV7-2 to TRBJ2-5; 9 bases map to TRBD2. The CDR3 extends over 16 amino acids. Germline values: CDR1 SGHTA, CDR2 FQGNSA. The CDR3: CASSQAISGSRETKYF. CDR3 sequence (DNA): TGTGCCAGCAGCCAAGCGATTAGCGGGAGCAGAGAGACCAAGTACTTC.